Sequencing of this T cell receptor (beta chain) was carried out in a study of blood T cell repertoires in COVID-19. Overall study context: Samples came from the United States, Italy and Spain, spanning acute and convalescent COVID-19.

TCRdb's table, derived via immunoSEQ multiplex PCR, lists solely in-frame clones and lacks some. The repertoire includes 170,000 or so clones, about four fifths of them detected once, and 5% to 8.5% sits in the top ten. This clone was recorded once. This CDR3 is 14 amino acids long. Per the germline V gene, CDR1 is LGHNA and CDR2 is YSLEER. With 0 bases removed from V and 8 bases from J, the gap between germline ends came to 10 bases. The TCR sequence derives from a man between 70 and 80 years old with active or convalescent COVID-19. V gene TRBV4-3 combines with J gene TRBJ2-2; no clear D. Input material: peripheral blood. CDR3 coding DNA: TGCGCCAGCAGCCAAGATCTATCCGGGGGGGAGCTGTTTTTT. Protein product: CASSQDLSGGELFF.